The T cell receptor (beta chain) described here comes from a study of blood T cell repertoires in COVID-19. Original processing notes: Estimation of nucleated cell counts was performed using reference gene primer amplification. Some clones are missing from TCRdb's copy, which holds only in-frame ones; the method was immunoSEQ multiplex PCR. D and trimming come from the DNA, and the V and J calls and clone size come from that table. The data contain 200,000 to 300,000 clones, 88% of them seen just once; the ten biggest clones take up 0.7%. The CDR3 covers 14 residues. V lost 5 bases and J lost 2; bases outside the gene matches: 3. Germline CDR1 reads MDHEN; CDR2 reads SYDVKM.

The chain has TRBV28 and TRBJ1-2, with 9 bases fitting TRBD1. This TCR came from a human donor in a cohort sampled during active COVID-19. Sequences were obtained from peripheral blood. In DNA, the CDR3 is TGTGCCAGCAGTCGCGACAGGGGGAACTATGGCTACACCTTC. It yields the protein CASSRDRGNYGYTF.